Listed below are T cell receptor beta chains from one sample, sequenced in a study of Ad26.COV2.S vaccination and SARS-CoV-2 variants. Measured with immunoSEQ multiplex PCR; TCRdb has only the in-frame clones, and not every one. The sample consists of around 450,000 clones, roughly 87% of them appearing once. The material was peripheral blood, obtained in a trial of Ad26.COV2.S vaccine versus placebo. The receptors here all came from a person aged 18 to 65 who received the Ad26.COV2.S COVID-19 vaccine or a placebo. Both conserved end residues are part of each CDR3.

j_call,v_call,cdr3_aa
TRBJ1-5,TRBV4-2,CASSQGSGDDQPQHF
TRBJ2-7,TRBV6-5,CASSYRQGAGEQYF
TRBJ1-1,TRBV16,CASSRAGTVNTEAFF
TRBJ1-3,TRBV2,CASSESPSRNSGNTIYF
TRBJ2-7,TRBV4-1,CASSQGDRAGEQYF
TRBJ1-1,TRBV3-1/TRBV3-2,CASSQGAAYTEAFF
TRBJ1-2,TRBV19,CASSIGSGYTF
TRBJ2-1,TRBV7-2,CASSHTPGHIYNEQFF
TRBJ1-1,TRBV6-5,CASSYSFGTEAFF
TRBJ2-3,TRBV5-1,CASGRGMAGRFTDTQYF
TRBJ1-1,TRBV19,CASSGRSTEAFF
TRBJ2-3,TRBV7-9,CASSWDLMGTDTQYF
TRBJ2-1,TRBV11-1,CASSLEMWGPDEQFF
TRBJ2-5,TRBV3-1/TRBV3-2,CASSQDGGYQETQYF
TRBJ2-7,TRBV7-8,CASSLLASPDEQYF
TRBJ1-1,TRBV24-1,CATSDLLPTGGRTEAFF
TRBJ2-3,TRBV7-3,CASSLIGGFTDTQYF
TRBJ2-6,TRBV4-3,CASSRDSHSGANVLTF
TRBJ1-4,TRBV28,CASSLSGQGTNEKLFF
TRBJ1-6,TRBV11-2,CASSPDGQGIWSPLHF
TRBJ1-5,TRBV30,CAWNSGLQPQHF
TRBJ2-7,TRBV18,CASSPPLKRPITSHSYEQYF
TRBJ2-2,TRBV2,CASRGQMNTGELFF
TRBJ2-1,TRBV9,CASSGWGGNYNEQFF
TRBJ2-7,TRBV19,CASSRGPGQIYEQYF
TRBJ1-4,TRBV7-9,CASSPGTSFNEKLFF
TRBJ1-5,TRBV10-1,CASVGRTSNQPQHF
TRBJ2-5,TRBV27,CASSPRILAGGRVETQYF
TRBJ2-7,TRBV7-9,CASSSGLAVKLVDEQYF
TRBJ2-2,TRBV2,CASWEQQANTGELFF
TRBJ1-5,TRBV28,CASRSTGGRNQPQHF
TRBJ1-2,TRBV3-1/TRBV3-2,CASSQGYSGVSSYGYTF
TRBJ2-4,TRBV5-1,CASSLGLNWIKNIQYF
TRBJ1-2,TRBV12-3/TRBV12-4,CASSLQGGGYTF
TRBJ1-5,TRBV19,CASTTGTGGNQPQHF
TRBJ1-5,TRBV5-1,CASSLAGEGPQHF
TRBJ1-2,TRBV5-4,CASSSVLKEVGDGYTF
TRBJ2-3,TRBV13,CASSFTGAISTDTQYF
TRBJ2-5,TRBV6-6,CASSATGKAGETQYF
TRBJ2-7,TRBV11-2,CASSAGYEQYF
TRBJ1-5,TRBV6-2/TRBV6-3,CASSFSGTGGFNQPQHF
TRBJ2-7,TRBV29-1,CSVVSWDGSYEQYF
TRBJ2-7,TRBV28,CASSSSSGRARGEQYF
TRBJ1-3,TRBV2,CASSVQGWLTGNTIYF
TRBJ1-1,TRBV4-1,CASSQEMWISEAFF
TRBJ2-1,TRBV7-9,CASSPPGLAGMGSYNEQFF
TRBJ2-4,TRBV7-2,CASRRLAGAWGRAKNIQYF
TRBJ1-5,TRBV6-1,CASSEARRSGGNQPQHF